One sample yielded the 13 T cell receptor beta chains listed below, sequenced in a study of vaccination and CD4 T cells after COVID-19. Oncomine TCR Beta short-read sequencing was applied to DNA from cultured CD4+ T cells. One entry per CDR3 protein results from TCRdb running MiXCR on the PCR reads. The sample holds about 15,000 distinct CDR3 sequences, roughly 50% seen once. Treatment given: approximately 11-day PBMC culture with coronavirus spike peptide pools or control peptides (ViraFEST assay). These receptors have no identified antigens. The sequenced material came from CD4+ T cells from blood, cultured in vitro. These receptors were obtained from a human donor who had recovered from COVID-19.

This sequence joins TRBV6-2 or TRBV6-3 and TRBJ2-7; weak D call: TRBD2 (6 bases). Per germline, CDR1 MNHEY and CDR2 SVGEGT. This CDR3 contains 16 residues. The ends were cut back, 0 bases at V and 6 bases at J, with 18 bases in the middle. DNA of the CDR3: TGTGCCAGCAGTTACTCTTTCTCTCGGGAGCTCCGCGAGCAGTACTTC. It is translated as CASSYSFSRELREQYF.

Notes on this clonotype: At one end, the junction sequence differs from germline, possibly due to a read error. The chain has TRBV6-1 and TRBJ1-5; D uncertain. CDR3 size: 14 residues. Germline lookup yields CDR1 MNHNS and CDR2 SASEGT. For the CDR3, the DNA is TGTGCCAGCAATGAAGGGTCCGTGAATCAGCCCCAGCATTTT. Its protein product is CASNEGSVNQPQHF.

This clonotype has more than one count but fewer than ten. V and J are TRBV6-2 or TRBV6-3 and TRBJ1-5, with 8 bases lining up with TRBD1. Germline V gene lookup returns CDR1 MNHEY and CDR2 SVGEGT. The CDR3 consists of 16 residues. Trimming cost V 6 bases and J 3 bases; bases outside gene matches: 10. The DNA for the CDR3 is TGTGCCAGCAGCCCAGGGGGCGCGGTTCCCAATCAGCCCCAGCATTTT. This codes for CASSPGGAVPNQPQHF.

The chain combines TRBV6-1 with TRBJ1-6; TRBD1 is a possible D gene (5 bases). The CDR3 is 15 residues long. Trimming pared 1 base from V and 7 bases from J, leaving 11 bases between. Germline V lookup: CDR1 MNHNS, CDR2 SASEGT. The CDR3: CASSEVGRENSPLHF. The CDR3 DNA reads as TGTGCCAGCAGTGAAGTAGGCAGGGAAAATTCACCCCTCCACTTT.

This clonotype has only a few counts. CDR3 DNA sequence: TGTGCCAGCAGTTTTCAAGGGAACACTGAAGCTTTCTTT. The encoded protein is CASSFQGNTEAFF. The rearrangement uses TRBV12-3 or TRBV12-4 and TRBJ1-1; D not resolved. The CDR3 is made up of 13 amino acids. Trimming took off 3 bases at V and 1 base at J, with 6 bases between the two ends.

This clonotype was recorded a few times. V is TRBV20-1 and J is TRBJ1-2; 7 bases align to TRBD1. The CDR3 length is 15 residues. Germline trimming cut 0 bases from V and 3 bases from J; bases unmatched to any gene: 7. CDR1 DFQATT and CDR2 SNEGSKA come from the germline V gene (reference sequence). CDR3 amino acids: CSARDRFGTDYGYTF. The CDR3, as DNA: TGCAGTGCTAGAGATCGTTTTGGGACAGACTATGGCTACACCTTC.

The rearrangement links TRBV19 to TRBJ2-5, with 7 bases matching TRBD2. The length of the CDR3 is 14 residues. The V gene end was trimmed by 5 bases and the J gene end by 9 bases; junction bases not matched to a gene: 12. In germline, CDR1 is LNHDA, CDR2 SQIVND (reference sequence). The CDR3 DNA sequence: TGTGCCAGTAGTTCGGGCGGGGGTTCGTTGGCCCAGTACTTC. Its protein product is CASSSGGGSLAQYF.

The chain recombines TRBV6-1 with TRBJ1-2; D may be TRBD1 (5 bases). Germline V gives CDR1 MNHNS, CDR2 SASEGT. V gave up 7 bases and J gave up 8 bases, with 14 bases separating them. The CDR3 is 12 residues long. CDR3 region: CASTQEGIGYTF. Here the CDR3 DNA reads TGTGCCAGCACCCAGGAGGGGATCGGCTACACCTTC.

The chain recombines TRBV6-1 with TRBJ2-1; D is unclear. The CDR3 contains 17 residues. V was pared by 2 bases and J by 6 bases, with 20 bases between. Germline assignment: CDR1 MNHNS and CDR2 SASEGT. CDR3 region: CASSEYRLGGSGNEQFF. Written as DNA, the CDR3 is TGTGCCAGCAGTGAATATCGGTTGGGTGGGTCGGGCAATGAGCAGTTCTTC.

J is TRBJ2-1 and V is TRBV30; tentative D call: TRBD2 (6 bases). V was shortened by 3 bases and J by 2 bases, with 23 bases between the two germline ends. CDR1 GTSNPN and CDR2 SVGIG come from the germline V gene (reference sequence). The CDR3 has 18 amino acids. This chain's CDR3 is CAWSPRRVAHSTYNEQFF. For the CDR3, the DNA is TGTGCCTGGAGCCCACGGAGGGTGGCCCATTCGACCTACAATGAGCAGTTCTTC.

The CDR3 nucleotides read TGCGCCAGCAGCTCGGGACTCGAGAACACCGGGGAGCTGTTTTTT. Protein sequence: CASSSGLENTGELFF. The rearrangement uses TRBV5-1 and TRBJ2-2; TRBD2 might be the D (6 bases). This CDR3 spans 15 amino acids. Germline CDR1 SGHRS, CDR2 YFSETQ. V was clipped by 3 bases and J by 1 base, with 10 bases between them.

V is TRBV18 and J is TRBJ1-1; 9 bases agree with TRBD1. The CDR3 extends over 20 amino acids. Germline CDR1 KGHSH, CDR2 LQKENI. The V segment lost 5 bases and the J segment 0 bases; nucleotides outside the gene matches: 19. DNA for the CDR3: TGTGCCAGCTCAACAAGGCCGTGGGGGGACAGGGCTCTACTGAACACTGAAGCTTTCTTT. Translated: CASSTRPWGDRALLNTEAFF.

The V call is TRBV11-3, the J call TRBJ1-2; D is perhaps TRBD1 (6 bases). Trimming shortened V by 5 bases and J by 8 bases, and 18 bases separated the two germline ends. This CDR3 region has 14 residues. Germline loops: CDR1 SGHNT, CDR2 YENEEA. The CDR3 spells CASSPGGGGRGYTF. CDR3 coding DNA: TGTGCCAGCAGCCCCGGAGGGGGGGGGCGCGGCTACACCTTC. The full variable domain, rest sourced from reference TRBV11-3 and TRBJ1-2, is EAGVVQSPRYKIIEKKQPVAFWCNPISGHNTLYWYLQNLGQGPELLIRYENEEAVDDSQLPKDRFSAERLKGVDSTLKIQPAELGDSAVYLCASSPGGGGRGYTFGSGTRLTVV.